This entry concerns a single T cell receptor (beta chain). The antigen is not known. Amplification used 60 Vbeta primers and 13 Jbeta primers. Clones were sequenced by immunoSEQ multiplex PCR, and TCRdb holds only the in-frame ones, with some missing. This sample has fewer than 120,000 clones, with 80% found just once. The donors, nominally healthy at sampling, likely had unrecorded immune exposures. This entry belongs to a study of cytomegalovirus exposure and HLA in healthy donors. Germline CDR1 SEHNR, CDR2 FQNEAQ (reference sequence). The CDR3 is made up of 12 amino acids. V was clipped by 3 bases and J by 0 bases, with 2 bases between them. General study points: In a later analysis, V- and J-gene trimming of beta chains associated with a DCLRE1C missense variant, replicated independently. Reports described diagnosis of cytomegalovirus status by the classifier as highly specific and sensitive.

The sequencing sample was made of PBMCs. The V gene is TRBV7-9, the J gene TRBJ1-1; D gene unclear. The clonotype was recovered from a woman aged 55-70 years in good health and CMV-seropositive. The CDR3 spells CASSFLNTEAFF. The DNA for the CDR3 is TGTGCCAGCAGCTTCTTGAACACTGAAGCTTTCTTT.